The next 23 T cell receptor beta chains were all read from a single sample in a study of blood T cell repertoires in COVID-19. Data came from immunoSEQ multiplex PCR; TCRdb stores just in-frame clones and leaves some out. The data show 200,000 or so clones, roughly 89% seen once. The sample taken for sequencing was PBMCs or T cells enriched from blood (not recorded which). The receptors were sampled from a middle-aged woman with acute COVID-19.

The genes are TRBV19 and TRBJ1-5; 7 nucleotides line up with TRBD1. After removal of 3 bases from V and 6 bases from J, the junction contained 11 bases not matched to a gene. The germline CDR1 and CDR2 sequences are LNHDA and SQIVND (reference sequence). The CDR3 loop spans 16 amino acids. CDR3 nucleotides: TGTGCCAGTAGTATTGGGGGTCAGGGGGTGTTTCAGCCCCAGCATTTT. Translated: CASSIGGQGVFQPQHF.

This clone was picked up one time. The CDR3 protein is CAWSGGAIDTQYF. The CDR3 bases are TGTGCCTGGAGCGGGGGGGCCATAGATACGCAGTATTTT. The chain carries TRBV30 and TRBJ2-3; TRBD2 agrees at 8 bases. The CDR3 is 13 amino acids. V trimming: 3 bases; J trimming: 5 bases; junction bases outside the gene matches: 4. The germline CDR1 and CDR2 sequences are GTSNPN and SVGIG (reference sequence).

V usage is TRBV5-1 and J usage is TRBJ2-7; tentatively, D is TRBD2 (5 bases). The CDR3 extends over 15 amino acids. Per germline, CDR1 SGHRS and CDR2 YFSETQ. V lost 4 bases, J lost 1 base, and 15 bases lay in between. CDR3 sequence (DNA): TGCGCCAGCAGCAACTCGGGGAGCCGGTCCTACGAGCAGTACTTC. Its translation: CASSNSGSRSYEQYF.

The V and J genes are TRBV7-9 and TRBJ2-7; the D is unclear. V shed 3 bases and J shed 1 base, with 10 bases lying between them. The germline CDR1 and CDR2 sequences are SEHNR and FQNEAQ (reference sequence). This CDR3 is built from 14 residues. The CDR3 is CASSLATTSYEQYF. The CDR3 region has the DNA TGTGCCAGCAGCTTGGCAACTACGTCCTACGAGCAGTACTTC.

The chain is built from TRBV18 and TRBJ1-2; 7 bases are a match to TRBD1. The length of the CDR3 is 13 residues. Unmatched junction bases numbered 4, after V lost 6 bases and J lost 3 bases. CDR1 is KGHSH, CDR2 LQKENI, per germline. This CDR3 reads CASSKDRDYGYTF. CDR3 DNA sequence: TGTGCCAGCTCGAAAGACAGGGACTATGGCTACACCTTC.

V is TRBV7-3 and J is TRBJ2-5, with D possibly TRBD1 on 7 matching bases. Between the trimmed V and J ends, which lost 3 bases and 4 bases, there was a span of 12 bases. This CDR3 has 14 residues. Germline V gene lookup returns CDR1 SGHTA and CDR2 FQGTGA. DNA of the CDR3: TGTGCCAGCAGCTTTGGACAGGAGGGAGAGACCCAGTACTTC. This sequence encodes CASSFGQEGETQYF.

In DNA form, the CDR3 reads TGTGCCAGCAGCGTACGTTCAGGGGAGTACACTGAAGCTTTCTTT. Its translation: CASSVRSGEYTEAFF. The rearrangement links TRBV7-9 to TRBJ1-1; tentative D call: TRBD1 (6 bases). Trimming stripped 5 bases from V and 3 bases from J, with 16 bases between. The length of the CDR3 is 15 residues. CDR1 SEHNR and CDR2 FQNEAQ come from the germline V gene (reference sequence).

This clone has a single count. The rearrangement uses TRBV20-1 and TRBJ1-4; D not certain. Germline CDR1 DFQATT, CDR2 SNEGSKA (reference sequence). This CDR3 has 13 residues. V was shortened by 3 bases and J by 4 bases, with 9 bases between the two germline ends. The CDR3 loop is CSASASLNEKLFF. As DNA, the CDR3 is TGCAGTGCTAGTGCGTCTCTTAATGAAAAACTGTTTTTT.

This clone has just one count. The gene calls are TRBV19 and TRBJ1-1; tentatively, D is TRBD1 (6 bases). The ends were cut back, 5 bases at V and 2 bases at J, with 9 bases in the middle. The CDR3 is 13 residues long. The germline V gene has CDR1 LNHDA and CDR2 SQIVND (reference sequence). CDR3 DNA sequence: TGTGCCAGTAGTGAACAGGGAAACACTGAAGCTTTCTTT. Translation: CASSEQGNTEAFF. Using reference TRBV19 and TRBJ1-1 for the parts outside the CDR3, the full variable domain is DGGITQSPKYLFRKEGQNVTLSCEQNLNHDAMYWYRQDPGQGLRLIYYSQIVNDFQKGDIAEGYSVSREKKESFPLTVTSAQKNPTAFYLCASSEQGNTEAFFGQGTRLTVV.

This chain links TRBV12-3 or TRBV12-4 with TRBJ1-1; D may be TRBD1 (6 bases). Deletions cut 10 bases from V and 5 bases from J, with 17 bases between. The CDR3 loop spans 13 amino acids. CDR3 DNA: TGTGCCACTAGCCGGGGGGCTGGTACTGAAGCTTTCTTT. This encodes CATSRGAGTEAFF.

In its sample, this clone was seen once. CDR3: CASRRAGGNNEQFF. Written as DNA, the CDR3 is TGTGCCAGCAGGCGTGCCGGGGGGAACAATGAGCAGTTCTTC. The gene calls are TRBV5-4 and TRBJ2-1, with 7 bases lining up with TRBD2. V was clipped by 5 bases and J by 5 bases; unmatched bases: 7. Germline V gives CDR1 SGHNT, CDR2 YYREEE (reference sequence). CDR3 length: 14 amino acids.

In DNA, the CDR3 is TGTGCCAGCGGTGGGGCGGCGAATCAGCCCCAGCATTTT. It encodes CASGGAANQPQHF. This chain uses TRBV28 with TRBJ1-5; D possibly corresponds to TRBD1 (5 bases). CDR3 length: 13 residues. The germline V gene has CDR1 MDHEN and CDR2 SYDVKM. V was shortened by 8 bases and J by 4 bases, with 12 bases between the two germline ends.

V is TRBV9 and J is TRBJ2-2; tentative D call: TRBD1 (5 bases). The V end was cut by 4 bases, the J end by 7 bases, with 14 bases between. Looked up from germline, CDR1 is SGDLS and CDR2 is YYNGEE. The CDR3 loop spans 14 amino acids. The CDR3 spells CASSSTGSNGELFF. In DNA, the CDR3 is TGTGCCAGCAGCTCTACAGGTTCAAACGGGGAGCTGTTTTTT. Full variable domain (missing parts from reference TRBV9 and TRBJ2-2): DSGVTQTPKHLITATGQRVTLRCSPRSGDLSVYWYQQSLDQGLQFLIQYYNGEERAKGNILERFSAQQFPDLHSELNLSSLELGDSALYFCASSSTGSNGELFFGEGSRLTVL.

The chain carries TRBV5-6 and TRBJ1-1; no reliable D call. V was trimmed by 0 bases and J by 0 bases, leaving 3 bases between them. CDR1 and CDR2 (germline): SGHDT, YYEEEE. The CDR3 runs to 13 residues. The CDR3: CASSLVMNTEAFF. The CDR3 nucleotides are TGTGCCAGCAGCTTGGTTATGAACACTGAAGCTTTCTTT.

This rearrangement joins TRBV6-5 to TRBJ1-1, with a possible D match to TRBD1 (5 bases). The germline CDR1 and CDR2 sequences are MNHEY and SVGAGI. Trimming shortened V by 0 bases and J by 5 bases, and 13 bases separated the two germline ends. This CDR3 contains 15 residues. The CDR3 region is CASSYSIARETEAFF. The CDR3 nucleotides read TGTGCCAGCAGTTACTCGATTGCCAGGGAAACTGAAGCTTTCTTT.

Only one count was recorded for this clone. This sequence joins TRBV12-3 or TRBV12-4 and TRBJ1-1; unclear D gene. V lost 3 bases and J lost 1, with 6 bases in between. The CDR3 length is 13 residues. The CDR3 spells CASSFSENTEAFF. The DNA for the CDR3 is TGTGCCAGCAGTTTTTCAGAGAACACTGAAGCTTTCTTT.

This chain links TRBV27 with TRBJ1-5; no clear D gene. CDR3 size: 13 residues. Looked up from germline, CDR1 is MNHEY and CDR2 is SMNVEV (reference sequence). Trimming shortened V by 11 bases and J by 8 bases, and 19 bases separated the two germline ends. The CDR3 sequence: CAARARATEPQHF. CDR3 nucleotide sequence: TGTGCCGCCCGAGCGAGGGCCACGGAGCCCCAGCATTTT.

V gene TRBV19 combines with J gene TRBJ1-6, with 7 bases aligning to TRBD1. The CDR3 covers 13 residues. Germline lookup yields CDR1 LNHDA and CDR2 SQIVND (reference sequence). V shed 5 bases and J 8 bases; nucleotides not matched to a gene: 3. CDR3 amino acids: CASSLTGDSPLHF. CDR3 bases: TGTGCCAGTAGTTTAACAGGGGATTCACCCCTCCACTTT.

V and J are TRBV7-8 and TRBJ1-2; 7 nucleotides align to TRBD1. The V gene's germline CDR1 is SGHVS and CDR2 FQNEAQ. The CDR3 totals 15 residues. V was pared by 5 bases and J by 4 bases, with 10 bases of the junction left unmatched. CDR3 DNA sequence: TGTGCCAGCAGCCCGTCGGGGACAGCCCTCTATGGCTACACCTTC. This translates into CASSPSGTALYGYTF.

In DNA, the CDR3 is TGTGCCAGCAGCTTCCCAGGGGGCACGGGCTACACCTTC. It yields the protein CASSFPGGTGYTF. The chain carries TRBV13 and TRBJ1-2, with 8 bases that match TRBD1. CDR1 and CDR2 (germline): PRHDT, FYEKMQ (reference sequence). The CDR3 is made up of 13 amino acids. V shed 3 bases, J shed 8 bases, and the junction held 5 bases outside the gene matches.

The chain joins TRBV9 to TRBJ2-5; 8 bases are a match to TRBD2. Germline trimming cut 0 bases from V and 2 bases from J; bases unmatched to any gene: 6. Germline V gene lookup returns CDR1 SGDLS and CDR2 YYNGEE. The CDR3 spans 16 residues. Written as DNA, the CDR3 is TGTGCCAGCAGCGTAGACGCGGGGGGTCAACAAGAGACCCAGTACTTC. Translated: CASSVDAGGQQETQYF.

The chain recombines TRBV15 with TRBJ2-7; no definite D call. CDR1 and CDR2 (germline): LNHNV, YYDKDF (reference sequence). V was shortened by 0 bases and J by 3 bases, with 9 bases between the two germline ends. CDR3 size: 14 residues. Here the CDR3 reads CATSRDRTGYEQYF. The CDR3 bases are TGTGCCACCAGCAGAGATCGAACCGGCTACGAGCAGTACTTC.

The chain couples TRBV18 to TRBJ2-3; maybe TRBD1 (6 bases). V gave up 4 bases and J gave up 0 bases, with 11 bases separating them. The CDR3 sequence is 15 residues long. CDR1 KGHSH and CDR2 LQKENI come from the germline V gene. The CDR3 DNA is TGTGCCAGCTCACTCGCAGGGGCCAGCACAGATACGCAGTATTTT. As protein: CASSLAGASTDTQYF. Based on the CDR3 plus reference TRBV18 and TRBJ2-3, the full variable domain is NAGVMQNPRHLVRRRGQEARLRCSPMKGHSHVYWYRQLPEEGLKFMVYLQKENIIDESGMPKERFSAEFPKEGPSILRIQQVVRGDSAAYFCASSLAGASTDTQYFGPGTRLTVL.